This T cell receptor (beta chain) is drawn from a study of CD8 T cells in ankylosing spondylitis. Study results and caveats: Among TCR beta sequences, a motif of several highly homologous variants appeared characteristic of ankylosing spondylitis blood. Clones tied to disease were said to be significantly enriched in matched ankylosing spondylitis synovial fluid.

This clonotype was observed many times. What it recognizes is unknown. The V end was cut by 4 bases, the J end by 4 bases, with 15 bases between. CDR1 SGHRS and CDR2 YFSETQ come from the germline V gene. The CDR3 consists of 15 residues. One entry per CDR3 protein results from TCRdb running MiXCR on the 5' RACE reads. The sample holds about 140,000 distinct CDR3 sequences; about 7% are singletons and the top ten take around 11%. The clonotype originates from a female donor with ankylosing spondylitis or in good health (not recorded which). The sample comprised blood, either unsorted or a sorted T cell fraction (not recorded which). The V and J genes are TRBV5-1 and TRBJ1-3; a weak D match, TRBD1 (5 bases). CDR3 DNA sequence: TGCGCCAGCAGCCCCTGGACGGGGACGGGAAACACCATATATTTT. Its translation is CASSPWTGTGNTIYF.